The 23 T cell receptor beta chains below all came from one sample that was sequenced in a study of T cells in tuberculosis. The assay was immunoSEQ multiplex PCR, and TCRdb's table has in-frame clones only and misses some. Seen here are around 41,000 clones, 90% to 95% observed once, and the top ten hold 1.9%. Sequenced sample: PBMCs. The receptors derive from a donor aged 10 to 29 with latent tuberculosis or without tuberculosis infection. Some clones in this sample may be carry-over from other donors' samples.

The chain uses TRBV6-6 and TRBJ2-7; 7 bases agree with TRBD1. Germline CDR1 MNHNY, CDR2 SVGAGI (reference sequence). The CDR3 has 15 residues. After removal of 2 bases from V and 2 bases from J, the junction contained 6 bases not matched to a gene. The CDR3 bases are TGTGCCAGCAGTTACACCGGGGACAGTCCCTACGAGCAGTACTTC. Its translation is CASSYTGDSPYEQYF.

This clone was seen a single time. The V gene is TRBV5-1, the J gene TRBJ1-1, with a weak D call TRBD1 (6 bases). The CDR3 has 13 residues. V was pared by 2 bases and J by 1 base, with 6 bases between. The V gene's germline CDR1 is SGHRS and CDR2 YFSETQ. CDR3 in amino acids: CASSLGGNTEAFF. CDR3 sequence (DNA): TGCGCCAGCAGCTTAGGGGGGAACACTGAAGCTTTCTTT.

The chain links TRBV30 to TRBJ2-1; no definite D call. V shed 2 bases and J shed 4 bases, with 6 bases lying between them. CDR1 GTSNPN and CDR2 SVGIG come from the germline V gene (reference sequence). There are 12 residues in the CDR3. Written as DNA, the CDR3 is TGTGCCTGGAGTACCCGGTACAATGAGCAGTTCTTC. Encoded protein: CAWSTRYNEQFF. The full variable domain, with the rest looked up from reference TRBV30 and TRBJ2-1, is SQTIHQWPATLVQPVGSPLSLECTVEGTSNPNLYWYRQAAGRGLQLLFYSVGIGQISSEVPQNLSASRPQDRQFILSSKKLLLSDSGFYLCAWSTRYNEQFFGPGTRLTVL.

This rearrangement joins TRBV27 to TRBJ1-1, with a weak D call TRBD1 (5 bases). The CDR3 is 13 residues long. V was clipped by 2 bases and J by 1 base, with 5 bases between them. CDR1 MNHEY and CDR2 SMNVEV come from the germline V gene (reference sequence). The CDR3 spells CASSLGQNTEAFF. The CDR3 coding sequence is TGTGCCAGCAGTTTAGGACAGAACACTGAAGCTTTCTTT.

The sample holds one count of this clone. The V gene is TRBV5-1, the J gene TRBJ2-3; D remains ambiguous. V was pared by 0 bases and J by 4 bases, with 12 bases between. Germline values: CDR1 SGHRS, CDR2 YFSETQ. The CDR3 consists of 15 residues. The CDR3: CASSLADGSPDTQYF. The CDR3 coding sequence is TGCGCCAGCAGCTTGGCCGATGGCAGTCCAGATACGCAGTATTTT. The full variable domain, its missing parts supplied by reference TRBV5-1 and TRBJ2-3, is KAGVTQTPRYLIKTRGQQVTLSCSPISGHRSVSWYQQTPGQGLQFLFEYFSETQRNKGNFPGRFSGRQFSNSRSEMNVSTLELGDSALYLCASSLADGSPDTQYFGPGTRLTVL.

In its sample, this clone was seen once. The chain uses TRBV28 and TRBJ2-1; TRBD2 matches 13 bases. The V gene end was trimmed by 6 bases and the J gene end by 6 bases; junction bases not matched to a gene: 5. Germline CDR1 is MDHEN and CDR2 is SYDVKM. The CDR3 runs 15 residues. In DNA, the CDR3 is TGTGCCAGCAGCCCGGGACTAGCGGGATTCAATGAGCAGTTCTTC. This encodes CASSPGLAGFNEQFF. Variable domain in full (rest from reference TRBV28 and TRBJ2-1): DVKVTQSSRYLVKRTGEKVFLECVQDMDHENMFWYRQDPGLGLRLIYFSYDVKMKEKGDIPEGYSVSREKKERFSLILESASTNQTSMYLCASSPGLAGFNEQFFGPGTRLTVL.

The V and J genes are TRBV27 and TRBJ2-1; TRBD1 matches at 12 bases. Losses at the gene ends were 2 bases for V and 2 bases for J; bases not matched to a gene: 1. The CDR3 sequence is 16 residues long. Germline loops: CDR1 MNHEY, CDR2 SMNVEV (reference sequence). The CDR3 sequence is CASSLRDRGPYNEQFF. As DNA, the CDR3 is TGTGCCAGCAGTTTACGGGACAGGGGGCCCTACAATGAGCAGTTCTTC.

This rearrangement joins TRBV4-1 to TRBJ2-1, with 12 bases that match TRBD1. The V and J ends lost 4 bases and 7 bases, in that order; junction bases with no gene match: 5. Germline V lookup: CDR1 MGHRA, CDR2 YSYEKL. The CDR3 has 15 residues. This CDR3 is CASSPGQGAVNEQFF. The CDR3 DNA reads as TGCGCCAGCAGCCCGGGACAGGGGGCGGTTAATGAGCAGTTCTTC.

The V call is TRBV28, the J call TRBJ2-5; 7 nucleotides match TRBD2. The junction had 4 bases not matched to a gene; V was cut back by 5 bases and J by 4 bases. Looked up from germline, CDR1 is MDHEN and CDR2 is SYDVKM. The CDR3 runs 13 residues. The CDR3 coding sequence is TGTGCCAGCAGTCTAGCGGAGGGAGAGACCCAGTACTTC. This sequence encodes CASSLAEGETQYF.

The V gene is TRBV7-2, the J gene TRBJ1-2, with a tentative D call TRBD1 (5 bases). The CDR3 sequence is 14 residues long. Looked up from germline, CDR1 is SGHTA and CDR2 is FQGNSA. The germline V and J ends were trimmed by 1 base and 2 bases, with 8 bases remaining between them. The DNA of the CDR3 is TGTGCCAGCAGCTTAGGGGCAGGGAACTATGGCTACACCTTC. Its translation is CASSLGAGNYGYTF.

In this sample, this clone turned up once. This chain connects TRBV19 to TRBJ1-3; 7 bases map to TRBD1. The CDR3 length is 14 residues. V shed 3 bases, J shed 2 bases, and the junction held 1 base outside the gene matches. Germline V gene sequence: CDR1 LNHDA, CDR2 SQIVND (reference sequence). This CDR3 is CASSIGQAGNTIYF. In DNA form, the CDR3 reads TGTGCCAGTAGTATCGGACAGGCTGGAAACACCATATATTTT.

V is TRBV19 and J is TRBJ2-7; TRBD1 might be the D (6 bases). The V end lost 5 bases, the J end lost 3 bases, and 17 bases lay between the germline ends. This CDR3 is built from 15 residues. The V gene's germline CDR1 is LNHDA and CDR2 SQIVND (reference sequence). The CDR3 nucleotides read TGTGCCAGTAGTGAGTCCACCGGGACAAACTACGAGCAGTACTTC. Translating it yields CASSESTGTNYEQYF.

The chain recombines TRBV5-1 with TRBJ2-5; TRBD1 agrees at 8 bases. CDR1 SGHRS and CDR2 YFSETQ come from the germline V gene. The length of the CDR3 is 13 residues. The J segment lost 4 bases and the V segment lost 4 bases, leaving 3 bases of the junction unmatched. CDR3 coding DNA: TGCGCCAGCAGCGGGGGGACAGGAGAGACCCAGTACTTC. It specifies CASSGGTGETQYF. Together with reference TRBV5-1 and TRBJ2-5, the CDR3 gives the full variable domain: KAGVTQTPRYLIKTRGQQVTLSCSPISGHRSVSWYQQTPGQGLQFLFEYFSETQRNKGNFPGRFSGRQFSNSRSEMNVSTLELGDSALYLCASSGGTGETQYFGPGTRLLVL.

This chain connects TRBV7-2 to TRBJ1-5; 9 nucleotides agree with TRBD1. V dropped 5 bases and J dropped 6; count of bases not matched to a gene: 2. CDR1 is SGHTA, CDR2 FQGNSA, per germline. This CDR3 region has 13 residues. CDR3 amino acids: CASSPDRGQPQHF. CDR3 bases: TGTGCCAGCAGCCCGGACAGGGGTCAGCCCCAGCATTTT.

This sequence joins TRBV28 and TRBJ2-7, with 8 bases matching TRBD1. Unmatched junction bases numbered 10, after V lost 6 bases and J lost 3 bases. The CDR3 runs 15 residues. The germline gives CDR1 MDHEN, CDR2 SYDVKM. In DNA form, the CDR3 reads TGTGCCAGCAGCTTGACAGGGGCATTGCACTACGAGCAGTACTTC. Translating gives CASSLTGALHYEQYF.

The CDR3 is CASSLGYRGNQPQHF. The DNA for the CDR3 is TGCGCCAGCAGCTTGGGGTACAGGGGAAATCAGCCCCAGCATTTT. This sequence joins TRBV5-1 and TRBJ1-5, with 7 bases fitting TRBD1. Trimming removed 0 bases from V and 4 bases from J; junction bases left unmatched: 4. The germline gives CDR1 SGHRS, CDR2 YFSETQ. The length of the CDR3 is 15 residues.

Written as DNA, the CDR3 is TGTGCCAGCAGTTCTCCCTCATCTGACGCCGCATCAGGACTAGCGGGAGGGCCGGAGCAGTTCTTC. This encodes CASSSPSSDAASGLAGGPEQFF. The rearrangement joins TRBV28 to TRBJ2-1, with TRBD2 matching over 15 bases. The CDR3 has 22 residues. J lost 10 bases, V lost 4 bases, and 26 bases had no gene match. Germline V gene data show CDR1 as MDHEN and CDR2 as SYDVKM.

The CDR3 protein is CASSLGQGSLTEAFF. CDR3 in DNA: TGTGCCAGCAGTTTGGGACAGGGGAGTTTAACTGAAGCTTTCTTT. The genes are TRBV27 and TRBJ1-1, with 10 bases matching TRBD1. The CDR3 has 15 residues. With V trimmed by 3 bases and J by 5 bases, 6 bases remained unmatched. CDR1 and CDR2 from the germline V gene are MNHEY and SMNVEV (reference sequence).

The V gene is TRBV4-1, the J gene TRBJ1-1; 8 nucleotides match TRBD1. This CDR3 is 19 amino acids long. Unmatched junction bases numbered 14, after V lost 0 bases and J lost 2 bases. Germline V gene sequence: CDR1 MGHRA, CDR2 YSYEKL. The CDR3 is CASSQDYAGGDGSNTEAFF. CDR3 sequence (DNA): TGCGCCAGCAGCCAAGATTATGCAGGGGGCGACGGTTCAAACACTGAAGCTTTCTTT.

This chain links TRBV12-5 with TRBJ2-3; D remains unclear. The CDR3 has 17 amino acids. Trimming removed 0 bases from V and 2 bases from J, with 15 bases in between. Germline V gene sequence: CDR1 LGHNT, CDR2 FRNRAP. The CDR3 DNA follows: TGTGCTAGTGGTTTGGTACTTGGTGGAGCCTCCACAGATACGCAGTATTTT. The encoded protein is CASGLVLGGASTDTQYF.

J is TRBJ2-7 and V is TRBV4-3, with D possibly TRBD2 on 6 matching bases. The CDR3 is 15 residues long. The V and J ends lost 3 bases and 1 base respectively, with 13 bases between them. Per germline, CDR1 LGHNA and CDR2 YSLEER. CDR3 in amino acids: CASSQAFGGSYEQYF. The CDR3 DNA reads TGCGCCAGCAGCCAGGCCTTCGGGGGTTCCTACGAGCAGTACTTC.

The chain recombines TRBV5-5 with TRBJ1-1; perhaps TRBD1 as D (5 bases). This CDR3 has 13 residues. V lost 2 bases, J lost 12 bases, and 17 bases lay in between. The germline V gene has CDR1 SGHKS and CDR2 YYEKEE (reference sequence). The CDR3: CASSFAAGGGTFF. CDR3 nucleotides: TGTGCCAGCAGCTTCGCTGCTGGCGGGGGAACTTTCTTT.

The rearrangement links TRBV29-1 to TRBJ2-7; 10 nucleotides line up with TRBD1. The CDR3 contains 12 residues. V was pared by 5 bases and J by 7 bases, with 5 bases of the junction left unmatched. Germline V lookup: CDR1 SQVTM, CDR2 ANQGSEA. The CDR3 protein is CSVRQGAREQYF. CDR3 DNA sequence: TGCAGCGTTAGACAGGGGGCGAGGGAGCAGTACTTC.